The entry below gives a single TCR beta chain sequence along with its context. Its antigen is still unknown. Produced via immunoSEQ multiplex PCR; TCRdb's table is partial and in-frame only. Of about 33,000 clones listed, 70% to 80% are singletons. The sample comes from a study of vaccination effects on CD4 cells after COVID-19. Study-wide results and caveats: Clones that were induced by infection or by vaccine showed marked contraction late after vaccination.

The ViraFEST assay expanded antigen-specific CD4+ T cells with viral peptide pools before sequencing. CD4+ T cell isolation took place after 10 days of culture. Infection with SARS-CoV-2 occurred in the person between March and December 2020, and PCR confirmed it. The sequences come from CD4+ T cells from PBMCs cultured with HCoV-NL63 spike peptides, collected before COVID-19 vaccination. The TCR was taken from a human donor who had a prior SARS-CoV-2 infection.

CDR3 in amino acids: CAWSVPGGSQPQHF. The CDR3 DNA follows: TGTGCCTGGAGTGTGCCAGGGGGCAGCCAGCCCCAGCATTTT. The J gene is TRBJ1-5, the V gene TRBV30; 8 bases align to TRBD1. The CDR3 extends over 14 amino acids. Germline V gives CDR1 GTSNPN, CDR2 SVGIG (reference sequence). V shed 0 bases and J 7 bases; nucleotides not matched to a gene: 5.